Each of the 14 T cell receptor beta chains below was sequenced from the same sample in a study of shared clonotypes between healthy human individuals. Sequencing was performed with immunoSEQ multiplex PCR; in TCRdb, only in-frame clones are kept and a portion is missing. The sample yields under 2,500,000 clones, 90% to 97% seen once. The specimen was naive CD4+ T cells sorted from blood. Subset here: CD45RA+ positively selected. These receptors originate from a man between 18 and 35 years old in good health.

The chain couples TRBV5-1 to TRBJ2-7; 8 bases map to TRBD1. The germline CDR1 and CDR2 sequences are SGHRS and YFSETQ. V was pared by 6 bases and J by 6 bases, with 11 bases of the junction left unmatched. The CDR3 spans 14 residues. In DNA form, the CDR3 reads TGCGCCAGCACCCGGACAGGGATTAGTGGCGAGCAGTACTTC. Translated: CASTRTGISGEQYF.

The chain links TRBV30 to TRBJ1-6, with D tentatively TRBD1 (5 bases). V lost 5 bases and J lost 0, with 14 bases in between. CDR1 GTSNPN and CDR2 SVGIG come from the germline V gene (reference sequence). This CDR3 contains 16 residues. CDR3 residues: CAWAVRDSSYNSPLHF. CDR3 sequence (DNA): TGTGCCTGGGCAGTCAGGGATAGCTCCTATAATTCACCCCTCCACTTT.

The gene calls are TRBV5-1 and TRBJ1-1; D might be TRBD1 (5 bases). With 7 bases removed from V and 1 base from J, the gap between germline ends came to 11 bases. The CDR3 contains 13 residues. Germline CDR1 SGHRS, CDR2 YFSETQ. The CDR3 loop is CASSAGKNTEAFF. The CDR3 DNA is TGCGCCAGCTCCGCAGGGAAGAACACTGAAGCTTTCTTT.

Notes on this clone: Other DNA sequences in this specimen translate into the identical CDR3. V usage is TRBV9 and J usage is TRBJ1-1; unclear D gene. Germline V gene lookup returns CDR1 SGDLS and CDR2 YYNGEE. The CDR3 is made up of 11 amino acids. V was clipped by 4 bases and J by 5 bases, with 6 bases between them. The CDR3 loop reads CASSPQTEAFF. The CDR3 DNA sequence: TGTGCCAGCAGCCCTCAAACTGAAGCTTTCTTT.

The DNA of the CDR3 is TGTGCCAGCTCACCATCTTCGGGACAGGGGGCCTCTGGAAACACCATATATTTT. Translation gives CASSPSSGQGASGNTIYF. J is TRBJ1-3 and V is TRBV18; 12 positions match TRBD1. Germline CDR1 KGHSH, CDR2 LQKENI. There are 18 residues in the CDR3. With 2 bases clipped from V and 0 bases from J, the junction kept 5 bases outside the gene matches. The full variable domain, with the rest looked up from reference TRBV18 and TRBJ1-3, is NAGVMQNPRHLVRRRGQEARLRCSPMKGHSHVYWYRQLPEEGLKFMVYLQKENIIDESGMPKERFSAEFPKEGPSILRIQQVVRGDSAAYFCASSPSSGQGASGNTIYFGEGSWLTVV.

The rearrangement uses TRBV2 and TRBJ2-1; 12 nucleotides match TRBD2. The germline gives CDR1 SNHLY, CDR2 FYNNEI. The CDR3 totals 17 residues. Trimming at V came to 5 bases and at J to 6 bases, leaving 11 bases not matched to a gene. The chain's CDR3 is CASSPTRGLAGTNEQFF. DNA of the CDR3: TGTGCCAGCAGTCCAACAAGAGGACTAGCGGGAACCAATGAGCAGTTCTTC.

DNA of the CDR3: TGCGCCAGCAGCCAAGAATGGGGAGCGGGAGGTAATGAGCAGTACTTC. Protein product: CASSQEWGAGGNEQYF. This chain connects TRBV4-1 to TRBJ2-7, with 9 bases matching TRBD2. V lost 0 bases to trimming and J lost 7 bases; unmatched junction nucleotides: 10. The CDR3 covers 16 residues. Germline CDR1 reads MGHRA; CDR2 reads YSYEKL.

This sequence joins TRBV6-5 and TRBJ2-7; 9 bases are a match to TRBD2. This CDR3 is 15 amino acids long. The V gene end was trimmed by 4 bases and the J gene end by 5 bases; junction bases not matched to a gene: 9. CDR1 is MNHEY, CDR2 SVGAGI, per germline. CDR3 loop: CASSSLGLAGNEQYF. The DNA for the CDR3 is TGTGCCAGCAGTTCCCTGGGCCTAGCGGGAAACGAGCAGTACTTC.

As for this clone: Within the sample, other DNA sequences also encode this same CDR3. The chain couples TRBV5-1 to TRBJ1-4; 8 bases match TRBD1. The CDR3 has 14 residues. Germline CDR1 is SGHRS and CDR2 is YFSETQ. V lost 4 bases and J lost 3; bases outside the gene matches: 2. The DNA for the CDR3 is TGCGCCAGCAGCCCGGGACAGGCTAATGAAAAACTGTTTTTT. Translated, it gives CASSPGQANEKLFF. Supplemented by reference TRBV5-1 and TRBJ1-4, the full variable domain reads KAGVTQTPRYLIKTRGQQVTLSCSPISGHRSVSWYQQTPGQGLQFLFEYFSETQRNKGNFPGRFSGRQFSNSRSEMNVSTLELGDSALYLCASSPGQANEKLFFGSGTQLSVL.

As DNA, the CDR3 is TGTGCCAGCAGCCTAGCGGGAGAACAGCTCAATGAGCAGTTCTTC. It encodes CASSLAGEQLNEQFF. The chain joins TRBV6-1 to TRBJ2-1; TRBD2 matches at 10 bases. Losses at the gene ends were 6 bases for V and 6 bases for J; bases not matched to a gene: 8. Germline V gene lookup returns CDR1 MNHNS and CDR2 SASEGT. CDR3 size: 15 residues.

This chain uses TRBV7-9 with TRBJ1-6; D might be TRBD1 (6 bases). The CDR3 sequence is 15 residues long. Trimming cost V 2 bases and J 7 bases, with 12 bases left between them. Germline V gene lookup returns CDR1 SEHNR and CDR2 FQNEAQ (reference sequence). The CDR3 protein is CASSLSTGTNSPLHF. DNA of the CDR3: TGTGCCAGCAGCTTAAGTACAGGGACGAATTCACCCCTCCACTTT.

Only one count was recorded for this clone. The genes are TRBV19 and TRBJ2-6; no definite D call. The CDR3 runs 13 residues. Germline V CDR1 and CDR2: LNHDA, SQIVND (reference sequence). Trimming shortened V by 6 bases and J by 3 bases, and 6 bases separated the two germline ends. CDR3 sequence: CASSRRGANVLTF. The CDR3 coding sequence is TGTGCCAGTAGCAGGCGTGGGGCCAACGTCCTGACTTTC.

This chain uses TRBV2 with TRBJ1-1, with TRBD1 matching over 9 bases. CDR1 is SNHLY, CDR2 FYNNEI, per germline. J lost 1 base, V lost 6 bases, and 3 bases had no gene match. This CDR3 contains 14 residues. The CDR3 DNA reads TGTGCCAGCAGAGCGGACAGGGGGAACACTGAAGCTTTCTTT. Encoded protein: CASRADRGNTEAFF.

The chain couples TRBV11-2 to TRBJ2-7; D possibly corresponds to TRBD1 (7 bases). This CDR3 spans 16 amino acids. CDR1 and CDR2 (germline): SGHAT, FQNNGV. Trimming stripped 5 bases from V and 2 bases from J, with 19 bases between. The CDR3 sequence is CASSPMWGDRTYEQYF. CDR3 sequence (DNA): TGTGCCAGCAGCCCAATGTGGGGGGACAGAACCTACGAGCAGTACTTC.